The TCR beta chain described here comes from a study of T cell clusters in autoimmune cytopenias (dated by TCRdb to the late 2010s). About the investigation overall: Of the approximately 43 healthy donor controls, 22 were female, and the group had a mean age of approximately 55 years and a median age of about 60 years. The median TRB sequencing depth was around 49,000 reads per sample, and the median number of distinct TRB clonotypes was approximately 2,000 per sample. Alongside healthy, CLL and autoimmune hepatitis controls, autoimmune cytopenia patients had their peripheral blood TRB and IGH repertoires sequenced at active disease and again during treatment follow-up. The study was designed to test whether a disease-specific immune repertoire signature usable as a blood-based biomarker is carried by autoimmune cytopenia patients. For primary cytopenia the controls were 25 to 30 age-matched healthy donors, whereas for secondary cytopenia the controls were more than 12 age-matched CLL patients. Autoimmune hepatitis repertoires were compared with those of around 20 age- and sex-matched healthy donors.

As regards this clonotype: It has no known antigen specificity.

For each sample, TRB amplification used approximately 260 ng of peripheral blood genomic DNA, equal to 35,000 to 45,000 genome equivalents. TRB rearrangements were amplified by multiplex PCR using a touch-down protocol with TRB-A and TRB-B primer pools mixed in one tube. Illumina adapters and sample indices were added to the amplicons through two consecutive PCR reactions performed with Phusion HS II polymerase. After gel purification with the NucleoSpin Gel and PCR Clean-up kit, the amplicons were quantified by Qubit and checked for quality on an Agilent 2100 Bioanalyzer. Sequencing of the libraries was done on an Illumina MiSeq with paired-end, single-indexed, 600-cycle runs. The study's processing was this. TRB reads were aligned and assembled with MiXCR version 2.1.12 using the default MiXCR reference library. A clone was defined by each unique CDR3 nucleotide sequence, and analysis was restricted to productive sequences with at least two reads. To assess repertoire diversity, an R script computed alpha-parameterized diversity profiles (alpha 0 to 5), which included the Shannon (alpha 1) and Simpson (alpha 2) indices. Combinatorial TRB VJ usage was computed with the tcR package and compared between cohorts by principal component analysis with ade4. GLIPH was used to cluster TCRbeta CDR3s in pairs of cohorts matched for age and read depth, and a Wilcoxon test was used to compare cluster frequencies. The reads were reprocessed in TCRdb, with one entry per CDR3 protein sequence and no accompanying DNA. TCRdb, rather than the study authors, made the V and J calls. The data table for this sample lists approximately 12,000 distinct CDR3 sequences. The ten largest clones add up to about a quarter of the sample.

Overall results and qualifications from the work: Healthy donors had almost three times as many exclusive TRB clusters as active autoimmune hepatitis patients, a finding consistent with an autoimmunity-wide signature. The T cell clusters were only ever defined in silico, so experimental validation of their functional role was still needed. A lack of physiological T cell clusters in primary autoimmune cytopenia patients was suggested by GLIPH, as 51 clusters were found to be exclusive to healthy donors versus roughly 16 exclusive to patients. TRB repertoire shifts, with less even repertoires in secondary cytopenia and CLL, mostly reflected lymphoma bias rather than autoimmunity. In the comparison of secondary cytopenia with CLL, no cluster-lack signature showed up, apparently because the dominant lymphoma-associated repertoire masked the signature.

CDR1 and CDR2, looked up from the germline V gene, are KGHDR and SFDVKD. Including cysteine and phenylalanine, the CDR3 has 14 amino acids. The DNA is unrecorded. The sample was also reused in another study, on T cell repertoires in aging, cancer and after chemotherapy. In that second paper, the authors write: Six donor age groups were covered, ranging from 30 or younger up to 70 or older, and each group contained at least three individuals. TCR repertoires from healthy donor controls were recorded over periods of several months to years and showed clear clonal overlap between repeated samplings. The full dataset contained roughly 9 million TCR reads. Significantly lower blood TCR diversity and higher clonality were observed in untreated patients with hematological or solid cancers than in age-matched healthy donors. In healthy donors, the decline in TCR diversity with age was mainly explained by loss of richness, whereas in cancer patients loss of evenness was also found to contribute. In both cancer cohorts, the median generation probability rose over the chemotherapy interval, which suggests that the repertoire was reconstituted through rebound thymic output. The authors noted that the repertoire data do not allow conclusions about immunological memory after chemotherapy. The study profiled peripheral blood TCR beta repertoires from healthy donors and cancer patients to examine immunoaging and T cell reconstitution after chemotherapy. Alongside fewer than 100 healthy donors serving as a reference group, the cohort included 200 to 250 cancer patients, of whom some 94 had hematological cancers and approximately 120 had solid cancers. MiXCR versions 2.12 and 3.0.5 were used to process TRB sequences. The repertoire metrics were Shannon diversity, evenness, clonality (defined as one minus evenness), and alpha-parameterized diversity profiles covering alpha 0 to 5. The IGoR algorithm was used to calculate generation probabilities for clones in the paired samples taken before and after chemotherapy.

Sequencing was done on a sample of peripheral blood. The chain uses TRBV24-1 and TRBJ2-3; with no DNA, the TCRdb D assignment of TRBD1 cannot be verified. This sequence originates from a human donor in good health. The CDR3 region reads CATGDRDKADTQYF.